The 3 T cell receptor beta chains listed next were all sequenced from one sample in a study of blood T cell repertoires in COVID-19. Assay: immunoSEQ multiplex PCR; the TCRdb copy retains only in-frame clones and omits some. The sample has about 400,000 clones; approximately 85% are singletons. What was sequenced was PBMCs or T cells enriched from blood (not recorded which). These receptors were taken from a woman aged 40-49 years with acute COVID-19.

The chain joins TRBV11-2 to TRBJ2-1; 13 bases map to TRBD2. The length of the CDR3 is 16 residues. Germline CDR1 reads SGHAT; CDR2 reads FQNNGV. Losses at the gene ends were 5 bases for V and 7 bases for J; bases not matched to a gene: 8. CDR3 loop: CASSTRTSGGMNEQFF. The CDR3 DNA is TGTGCCAGCAGCACTCGGACTAGCGGGGGCATGAATGAGCAGTTCTTC.

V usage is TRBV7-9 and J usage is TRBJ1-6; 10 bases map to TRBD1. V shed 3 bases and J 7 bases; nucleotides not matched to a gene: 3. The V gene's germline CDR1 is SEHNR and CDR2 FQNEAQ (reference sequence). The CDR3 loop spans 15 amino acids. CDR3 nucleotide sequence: TGTGCCAGCAGCTTGACAGGGGGCGGGAATTCACCCCTCCACTTT. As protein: CASSLTGGGNSPLHF.

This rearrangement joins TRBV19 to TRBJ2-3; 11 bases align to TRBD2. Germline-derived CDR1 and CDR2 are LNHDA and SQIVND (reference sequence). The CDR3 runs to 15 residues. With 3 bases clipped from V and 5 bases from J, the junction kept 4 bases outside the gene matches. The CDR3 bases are TGTGCCAGTAGTATTAGCGGGGGGGCTGGAGATACGCAGTATTTT. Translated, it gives CASSISGGAGDTQYF. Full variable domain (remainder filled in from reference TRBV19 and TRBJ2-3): DGGITQSPKYLFRKEGQNVTLSCEQNLNHDAMYWYRQDPGQGLRLIYYSQIVNDFQKGDIAEGYSVSREKKESFPLTVTSAQKNPTAFYLCASSISGGAGDTQYFGPGTRLTVL.